The next 29 T cell receptor beta chains were all read from a single sample in a study of CD8 T cells in Susac syndrome. Random hexamers primed reverse transcription of roughly 0.5 to 1 ug RNA. TCRdb recomputed calls from the immunoSEQ multiplex PCR reads with MiXCR, one row per CDR3 protein. Of around 150,000 distinct CDR3 sequences in the sample, about 93% were seen once. The sequenced sample was CD4+ T cells from PBMCs. The source of these receptors is a human donor in good health.

V usage is TRBV10-3 and J usage is TRBJ2-6; D tentatively fits TRBD1 or TRBD2 (5 bases each). Per germline, CDR1 ENHRY and CDR2 SYGVKD. This CDR3 spans 17 amino acids. The germline V and J ends were trimmed by 6 bases and 0 bases, with 15 bases remaining between them. The CDR3 protein is CAISPEPGSSGANVLTF. The CDR3 bases are TGTGCCATCAGCCCAGAGCCAGGGAGCTCTGGGGCCAACGTCCTGACTTTC.

The chain employs TRBV6-1 and TRBJ1-6, with TRBD1 matching 8 bases. CDR3 length: 14 residues. V gave up 6 bases and J gave up 8 bases; unmatched junction bases: 6. Germline CDR1 and CDR2: MNHNS and SASEGT. The CDR3 region is CASRTTGVDSPLHF. The CDR3 nucleotides read TGTGCCAGCAGAACGACAGGGGTTGATTCACCCCTCCACTTT.

The count of this clonotype is one. The chain combines TRBV29-1 with TRBJ1-1; D is unclear. Germline CDR1 and CDR2: SQVTM and ANQGSEA. The CDR3 length is 13 residues. With 6 bases removed from V and 0 bases from J, the gap between germline ends came to 11 bases. CDR3 region: CSVKDGLNTEAFF. In nucleotides, the CDR3 is TGCAGCGTCAAGGACGGATTGAACACTGAAGCTTTCTTT.

The chain recombines TRBV20-1 with TRBJ2-5; the D is unclear. The CDR3 is 13 amino acids. Germline V lookup: CDR1 DFQATT, CDR2 SNEGSKA (reference sequence). Trimming took 1 base from V and 5 from J, leaving 11 bases between them. The CDR3 here is CSARGPQLETQYF. The CDR3 region has the DNA TGCAGTGCTAGAGGCCCGCAACTGGAGACCCAGTACTTC.

V and J are TRBV23-1 and TRBJ2-2; the match to TRBD1 covers 8 bases. TRBV23-1 is assigned to the ORF class and has an uncertain function. The CDR3 extends over 15 amino acids. V gave up 4 bases and J gave up 6 bases; unmatched junction bases: 7. CDR3 nucleotide sequence: TGCGCCAGCAGTCTGCCCACAGGGGGGTCCGGGGAGCTGTTTTTT. It encodes CASSLPTGGSGELFF.

The chain uses TRBV12-3 or TRBV12-4 and TRBJ2-7; no reliable D call. V lost 7 bases and J lost 0, with 13 bases in between. The CDR3 has 14 amino acids. The CDR3 sequence is CASTLVSPSYEQYF. CDR3 nucleotides: TGTGCCAGCACCCTAGTCAGTCCCTCCTACGAGCAGTACTTC.

The chain uses TRBV5-1 and TRBJ2-5; TRBD1 or TRBD2 may be the D gene (6 bases each). Per germline, CDR1 SGHRS and CDR2 YFSETQ. Trimming took 1 base from V and 7 from J, leaving 14 bases between them. The CDR3 loop spans 14 amino acids. The DNA of the CDR3 is TGCGCCAGCAGCTTGAGGGGGGCAGCGGGGACCCAGTACTTC. As protein: CASSLRGAAGTQYF.

The chain has TRBV7-6 and TRBJ2-3; D not resolved. The CDR3 sequence is 14 residues long. With 3 bases removed from V and 6 bases from J, the gap between germline ends came to 13 bases. The germline CDR1 and CDR2 sequences are SGHVS and FNYEAQ. As DNA, the CDR3 is TGTGCCAGCAGCTTCTCACATGATGAGGATACGCAGTATTTT. Protein: CASSFSHDEDTQYF.

This sequence joins TRBV20-1 and TRBJ1-2; a possible D gene is TRBD1 (5 bases). CDR3 size: 13 residues. V was trimmed by 6 bases and J by 4 bases, leaving 15 bases between them. Germline V lookup: CDR1 DFQATT, CDR2 SNEGSKA (reference sequence). The CDR3 DNA follows: TGCAGTGCACAACCGACAGAGTCCTATGGCTACACCTTC. As protein: CSAQPTESYGYTF.

This chain connects TRBV30 to TRBJ2-2; D possibly corresponds to TRBD2 (5 bases). The CDR3 runs 11 residues. CDR1 GTSNPN and CDR2 SVGIG come from the germline V gene (reference sequence). Trimming cost V 2 bases and J 8 bases, with 6 bases left between them. For the CDR3, the DNA is TGTGCCTGGAGTCGAGGGGGGGAGCTGTTTTTT. Its protein product is CAWSRGGELFF.

The rearrangement joins TRBV6-5 to TRBJ2-3, with D possibly matching TRBD2 (5 bases). CDR3 length: 12 amino acids. Germline V gene sequence: CDR1 MNHEY, CDR2 SVGAGI. V lost 6 bases, J lost 10 bases, and 14 bases lay in between. CDR3 nucleotides: TGTGCCAGCAGCCACCCGGAGGCTCCGCAGTATTTT. It is translated as CASSHPEAPQYF.

The chain has TRBV6-5 and TRBJ2-7; possible D gene TRBD2, 5 bases. The germline gives CDR1 MNHEY, CDR2 SVGAGI. V was clipped by 6 bases and J by 7 bases, with 16 bases between them. CDR3 size: 13 residues. The CDR3 loop reads CASSPNWEYEQYF. CDR3 sequence (DNA): TGTGCCAGCAGCCCGAATTGGGAGTATGAGCAGTACTTC.

The chain has TRBV12-3 or TRBV12-4 and TRBJ1-3; D remains ambiguous. This CDR3 has 14 amino acids. V lost 8 bases to trimming and J lost 0 bases, with 11 bases between them. The CDR3 sequence is CASFYSSSGNTIYF. The CDR3, as DNA: TGTGCCAGCTTTTACTCCAGCTCTGGAAACACCATATATTTT.

V usage is TRBV7-2 and J usage is TRBJ2-7; 8 nucleotides align to TRBD1. The CDR3 is made up of 14 amino acids. Germline CDR1 SGHTA, CDR2 FQGNSA. V trimming: 4 bases; J trimming: 1 base; junction bases outside the gene matches: 3. The CDR3: CASSSRTGSYEQYF. The CDR3 coding sequence is TGTGCCAGCAGCTCGCGGACAGGGTCCTACGAGCAGTACTTC.

This sequence joins TRBV7-9 and TRBJ1-1, with 12 bases identical to TRBD1. CDR1 and CDR2 from the germline V gene are SEHNR and FQNEAQ (reference sequence). V shed 5 bases, J shed 4 bases, and the junction held 5 bases outside the gene matches. There are 15 residues in the CDR3. CDR3 amino acids: CASSPGQGAFTEAFF. The DNA for the CDR3 is TGTGCCAGCAGCCCGGGACAGGGGGCGTTCACTGAAGCTTTCTTT.

The chain's CDR3 is CASSHRGWDTEAFF. The CDR3 region has the DNA TGTGCCAGCAGCCACAGGGGCTGGGACACTGAAGCTTTCTTT. V gene TRBV3-1 combines with J gene TRBJ1-1; D perhaps matches TRBD1 (6 bases). The germline V gene encodes CDR1 LGHDT and CDR2 YNNKEL (reference sequence). Deletions cut 3 bases from V and 3 bases from J, with 11 bases between. The CDR3 loop spans 14 amino acids.

V and J are TRBV23-1 and TRBJ2-7; D not resolved. TRBV23-1 is noted as an ORF with a role that remains uncertain. With 7 bases removed from V and 12 bases from J, the gap between germline ends came to 16 bases. The CDR3 contains 11 residues. This chain's CDR3 is CASNRTPNGYF. The CDR3 DNA is TGCGCCAGCAATCGAACACCGAATGGGTACTTC.

The V call is TRBV2, the J call TRBJ2-1; the D is unclear. This CDR3 region has 15 residues. V was pared by 0 bases and J by 10 bases, with 16 bases between. The germline V gene encodes CDR1 SNHLY and CDR2 FYNNEI. Written as DNA, the CDR3 is TGTGCCAGCAGTGAAGCGCGAGTAGGCCGTTTCGAGCAGTTCTTC. Protein: CASSEARVGRFEQFF.

V and J are TRBV5-1 and TRBJ1-3; D gene uncertain. The V gene's germline CDR1 is SGHRS and CDR2 YFSETQ. CDR3 length equals 16 residues. V lost 1 base and J lost 0, with 11 bases in between. The CDR3 region has the DNA TGCGCCAGCAGCTTGACCCCTGGAGTCTCTGGAAACACCATATATTTT. Its translation: CASSLTPGVSGNTIYF.

The J gene is TRBJ1-1, the V gene TRBV19, with 7 bases that match TRBD1. J gave up 1 base and V 6 bases, and 8 bases lay outside the gene matches. Germline assignment: CDR1 LNHDA and CDR2 SQIVND (reference sequence). This CDR3 is 15 amino acids long. CDR3 coding DNA: TGTGCCAGTAGGTCAGCGGGACAGCCGAACACTGAAGCTTTCTTT. Translating gives CASRSAGQPNTEAFF.

The genes are TRBV6-6 and TRBJ1-6; unclear D gene. V dropped 5 bases and J dropped 8 bases, with 4 bases sitting between them. Germline CDR1 is MNHNY and CDR2 is SVGAGI (reference sequence). The CDR3 contains 11 residues. CDR3: CASSEDSPLHF. CDR3 in DNA: TGTGCCAGCAGTGAGGATTCACCCCTCCACTTT.

The chain combines TRBV24-1 with TRBJ2-3, with 10 bases fitting TRBD2. The V gene's germline CDR1 is KGHDR and CDR2 SFDVKD. This CDR3 comprises 16 residues. The trim removed 3 bases at V and 5 bases at J, leaving 7 bases unmatched. CDR3 bases: TGTGCCACCAGTGATGGGTCAGCGGGGGGGCTAGATACGCAGTATTTT. As protein: CATSDGSAGGLDTQYF.

V gene TRBV7-3 combines with J gene TRBJ2-1, with 8 bases lining up with TRBD1. V was clipped by 5 bases and J by 9 bases; unmatched bases: 9. Germline V CDR1 and CDR2: SGHTA, FQGTGA. There are 14 residues in the CDR3. CDR3 in DNA: TGTGCCAGCAGCGAAATGCAGGGGGCGCGTGAGCAGTTCTTC. It is translated as CASSEMQGAREQFF.

The chain has TRBV20-1 and TRBJ1-2, with TRBD1 matching 10 bases. The CDR3 sequence is 14 residues long. Germline assignment: CDR1 DFQATT and CDR2 SNEGSKA (reference sequence). The ends lost 6 bases at V and 4 bases at J; junction bases unmatched: 8. CDR3 in DNA: TGCAGTGCCCCGGGACAGGGGATGTTCTATGGCTACACCTTC. As protein: CSAPGQGMFYGYTF.

This chain uses TRBV29-1 with TRBJ2-2; 7 bases agree with TRBD2. The junction had 7 bases not matched to a gene; V was cut back by 7 bases and J by 2 bases. The CDR3 is made up of 14 amino acids. Germline V gene data show CDR1 as SQVTM and CDR2 as ANQGSEA. The CDR3 protein is CSAPTSANTGELFF. Written as DNA, the CDR3 is TGCAGCGCCCCAACTAGCGCTAACACCGGGGAGCTGTTTTTT.

This clonotype has only a few counts. The chain employs TRBV3-1 and TRBJ1-5; 11 bases match TRBD1. Unmatched junction bases numbered 2, after V lost 4 bases and J lost 6 bases. CDR1 is LGHDT and CDR2 is YNNKEL in the germline V gene (reference sequence). The CDR3 covers 14 residues. CDR3 sequence reads: CASSLGQGAQPQHF. The CDR3 DNA sequence: TGTGCCAGCAGCCTCGGACAGGGGGCTCAGCCCCAGCATTTT. Using reference TRBV3-1 and TRBJ1-5 for the parts outside the CDR3, the full variable domain is DTAVSQTPKYLVTQMGNDKSIKCEQNLGHDTMYWYKQDSKKFLKIMFSYNNKELIINETVPNRFSPKSPDKAHLNLHINSLELGDSAVYFCASSLGQGAQPQHFGDGTRLSIL.

The V gene is TRBV7-2, the J gene TRBJ1-6, with D perhaps TRBD1 (6 bases). CDR1 and CDR2 (germline): SGHTA, FQGNSA. The length of the CDR3 is 16 residues. The V and J ends lost 0 bases and 10 bases respectively, with 16 bases between them. CDR3 in DNA: TGTGCCAGCAGCTTAGCCTTCGGGGGCGGGGGGTCACCCCTCCACTTT. This sequence encodes CASSLAFGGGGSPLHF. The whole variable domain, remainder taken from reference TRBV7-2 and TRBJ1-6, is GAGVSQSPSNKVTEKGKDVELRCDPISGHTALYWYRQSLGQGLEFLIYFQGNSAPDKSGLPSDRFSAERTGGSVSTLTIQRTQQEDSAVYLCASSLAFGGGGSPLHFGNGTRLTVT.

The rearrangement links TRBV6-5 to TRBJ1-1; D ambiguous. The CDR3 totals 15 residues. V was trimmed by 0 bases and J by 3 bases, leaving 11 bases between them. Germline values: CDR1 MNHEY, CDR2 SVGAGI. CDR3 bases: TGTGCCAGCAGTTACTCAGTAGGGTCTTACACTGAAGCTTTCTTT. Amino acid sequence: CASSYSVGSYTEAFF.

This rearrangement joins TRBV12-3 or TRBV12-4 to TRBJ2-5, with 8 bases that match TRBD1. The CDR3 consists of 15 residues. The trim removed 6 bases at V and 4 bases at J, leaving 10 bases unmatched. The CDR3: CASSPGQGYRETQYF. As DNA, the CDR3 is TGTGCCAGCAGCCCTGGACAGGGATACCGAGAGACCCAGTACTTC.